What follows describes a single T cell receptor beta chain. Its antigen is as yet unknown. One entry per CDR3 protein results from TCRdb running MiXCR on the RT-PCR reads. The sample yields under 550,000 distinct CDR3 sequences, approximately 6.9% seen once. This sample was included in a study of response to subunit inactivated influenza vaccine. Study-wide points: Each seasonal flu vaccination may recruit only limited new T cells, authors suggested.

Germline V gene lookup returns CDR1 LNHDA and CDR2 SQIVND (reference sequence). The CDR3 has 14 residues. The V end lost 7 bases, the J end lost 2 bases, and 11 bases lay between the germline ends. This chain uses TRBV19 with TRBJ2-2; no definite D call. The sample here was PBMCs from blood, taken less than 25 months after vaccination. The source is a man in his fifties or sixties who received an inactivated influenza vaccine. CDR3 nucleotide sequence: TGTGCCAGTAAACCGGGCTCCAACACCGGGGAGCTGTTTTTT. It codes for CASKPGSNTGELFF.